This T cell receptor (beta chain) was captured in a study of vaccination effects on CD4 cells after COVID-19. Overall study findings and caveats: After vaccination, at late timepoints, clones induced by infection and by vaccine contracted markedly.

Repertoires were generated with immunoSEQ multiplex PCR, while TCRdb's copy carries only in-frame clones and drops some. The sample contains some 22,000 clones, under 85% of which appear only once. With regard to this clone: As yet, its antigen is unknown.

Antigen-specific CD4+ T cells were first expanded with viral peptide pools by the ViraFEST assay and only then sequenced. Upon completion of around ten days in culture, CD4+ T cells were isolated. Neither prior SARS-CoV-2 infection nor positive nucleocapsid antibodies were present in the vaccine recipients. Half the medium was swapped for IL-2 medium on days 3 and 7. This specimen was CD4+ T cells from PBMCs cultured with HCoV-NL63 spike peptides, taken before COVID-19 vaccination. The sequence derives from a human donor who received a COVID-19 vaccine.

The CDR3 bases are TGTGCCAGCAGGGAGGACAGAAGCACAGATACGCAGTATTTT. This sequence encodes CASREDRSTDTQYF. The chain joins TRBV6-5 to TRBJ2-3, with D possibly TRBD1 on 6 matching bases. This CDR3 has 14 residues. Trimming removed 6 bases at V and 0 bases at J, with 10 bases between. Germline V CDR1 and CDR2: MNHEY, SVGAGI.